This entry concerns a single T cell receptor beta chain. This CDR3 is built from 12 residues. Germline CDR1 ENHRY, CDR2 SYGVKD. V gave up 2 bases and J gave up 15 bases, with 14 bases separating them. This entry belongs to a study of technical replicates of blood from several donors. Measured with immunoSEQ multiplex PCR; TCRdb has only the in-frame clones, and not every one. The sample shows around 70,000 clones, nearly 98% of them seen only once. The sequence derives from a human donor in good health. Input material: T cells isolated from PBMCs. The chain joins TRBV10-3 to TRBJ2-1, with D hard to call. The CDR3 DNA reads TGTGCCATCAGTGAGACCACGACACCAGGGTTCTTC. This sequence encodes CAISETTTPGFF.